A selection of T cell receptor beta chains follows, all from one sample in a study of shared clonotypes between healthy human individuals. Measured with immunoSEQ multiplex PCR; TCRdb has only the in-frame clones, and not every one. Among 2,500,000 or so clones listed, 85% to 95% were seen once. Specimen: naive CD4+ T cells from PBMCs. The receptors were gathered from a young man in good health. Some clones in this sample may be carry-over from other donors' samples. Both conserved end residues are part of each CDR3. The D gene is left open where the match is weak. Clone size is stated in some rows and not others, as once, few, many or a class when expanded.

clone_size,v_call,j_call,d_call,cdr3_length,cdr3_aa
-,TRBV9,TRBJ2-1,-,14,CASSVVGSQVEQFF
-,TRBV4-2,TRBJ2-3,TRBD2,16,CASSSRTSGSTDTQYF
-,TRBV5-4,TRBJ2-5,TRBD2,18,CASSKPFSGLATQETQYF
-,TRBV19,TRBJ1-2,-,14,CASSIGRGPYGYTF
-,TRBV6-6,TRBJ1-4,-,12,CASVRGNEKLFF
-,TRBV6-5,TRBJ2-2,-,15,CASRLGGKNTGELFF
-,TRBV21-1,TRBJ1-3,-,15,CASSKSRAPGNTIYF
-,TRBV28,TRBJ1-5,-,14,CAISESGGNQPQHF
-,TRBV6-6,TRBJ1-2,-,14,CASRTPWQFYGYTF
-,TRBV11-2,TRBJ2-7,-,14,CASSPSGRTYEQYF
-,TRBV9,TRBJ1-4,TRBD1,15,CASSVATGVNEKLFF
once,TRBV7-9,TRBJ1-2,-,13,CASSLRDNYGYTF
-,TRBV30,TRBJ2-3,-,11,CAWRHTNTQYF
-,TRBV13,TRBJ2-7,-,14,CASSSSGATYEQYF
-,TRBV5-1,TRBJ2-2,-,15,CASSLSQGNTGELFF
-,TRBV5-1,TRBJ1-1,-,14,CASSFPGLNTEAFF
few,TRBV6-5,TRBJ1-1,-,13,CASSYGQNTEAFF
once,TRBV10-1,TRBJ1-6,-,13,CASSDRINSPLHF
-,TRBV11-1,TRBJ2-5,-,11,CASSLMSDKYF
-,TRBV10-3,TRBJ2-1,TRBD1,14,CAISGDRGYNEQFF
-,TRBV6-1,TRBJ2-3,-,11,CASSWAGRQYF
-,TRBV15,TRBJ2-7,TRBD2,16,CATSRDRASGVYEQYF
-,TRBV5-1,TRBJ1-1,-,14,CASSPGHLNTEAFF
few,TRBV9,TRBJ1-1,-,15,CASSVVPGLNTEAFF
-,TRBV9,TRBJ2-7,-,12,CASSERYGEQYF
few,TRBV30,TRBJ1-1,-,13,CAWNRMMNTEAFF
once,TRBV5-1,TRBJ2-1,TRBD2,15,CASSLVAGGLDEQFF
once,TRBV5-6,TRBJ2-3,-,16,CASSLSMWARTDTQYF
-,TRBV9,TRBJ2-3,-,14,CASSVRESTDTQYF
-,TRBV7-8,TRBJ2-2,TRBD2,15,CASSPRLAGAGELFF
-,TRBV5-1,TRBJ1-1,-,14,CASSPRVGNTEAFF
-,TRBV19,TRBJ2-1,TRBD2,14,CARRTSGVNNEQFF
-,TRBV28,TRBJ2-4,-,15,CASSTAGAAKNIQYF
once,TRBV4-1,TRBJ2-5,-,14,CASSQKIEGGTQYF
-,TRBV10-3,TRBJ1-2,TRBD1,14,CAISESGQGYGYTF
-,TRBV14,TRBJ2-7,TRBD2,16,CASSRQPGLGFGEQYF